The 11 T cell receptor beta chains presented below share a single source sample, sequenced in a study of PD-1 blockade in classical Hodgkin lymphoma. Sequenced by immunoSEQ multiplex PCR; TCRdb stores in-frame clones only, minus some. Found here are roughly 22,000 clones, about two thirds of them singletons; the top ten hold 5.8%. Relapse after autologous stem cell transplantation occurred in every patient, and brentuximab vedotin exposure varied. The sample consisted of peripheral blood mononuclear cells (PBMCs), taken at baseline. These receptors were taken from a human donor with classical Hodgkin lymphoma.

This chain links TRBV6-5 with TRBJ1-1; 7 bases are a match to TRBD1. Germline V gene data show CDR1 as MNHEY and CDR2 as SVGAGI. This CDR3 comprises 15 residues. V gave up 6 bases and J gave up 11 bases; unmatched junction bases: 18. The CDR3: CASRVTGQSLVWAFF. In DNA, the CDR3 is TGTGCCAGCAGGGTTACGGGACAGTCTCTGGTATGGGCTTTCTTT.

V usage is TRBV7-2 and J usage is TRBJ1-3; D is undetermined. V dropped 5 bases and J dropped 2 bases, with 13 bases sitting between them. The CDR3 runs 15 residues. The germline V gene has CDR1 SGHTA and CDR2 FQGNSA. CDR3 DNA sequence: TGTGCCAGCAGCCCAACGCCTTCCCCTGGAAACACCATATATTTT. This gives the protein CASSPTPSPGNTIYF.

V is TRBV23-1 and J is TRBJ2-2; D is possibly TRBD2 (7 bases). TRBV23-1 carries the ORF label, with uncertain function. The CDR3 has 17 amino acids. Deletions cut 7 bases from V and 1 base from J, with 19 bases between. CDR3 DNA: TGCGCCAGCAACCCTAGCCCCGGGGGGCTGAACACCGGGGAGCTGTTTTTT. This encodes CASNPSPGGLNTGELFF.

The chain joins TRBV30 to TRBJ1-3; D not certain. V gave up 0 bases and J gave up 0 bases, with 12 bases separating them. Per germline, CDR1 GTSNPN and CDR2 SVGIG (reference sequence). The CDR3 runs to 16 residues. The CDR3 sequence is CAWSVTGRSSGNTIYF. CDR3 coding DNA: TGTGCCTGGAGTGTTACCGGGAGAAGCTCTGGAAACACCATATATTTT.

The chain's CDR3 is CASSFAGADTQYF. In DNA, the CDR3 is TGTGCCAGCAGTTTTGCGGGGGCAGATACGCAGTATTTT. J is TRBJ2-3 and V is TRBV28; TRBD2 agrees at 7 bases. CDR1 MDHEN and CDR2 SYDVKM come from the germline V gene. The CDR3 covers 13 residues. V dropped 3 bases and J dropped 4; count of bases not matched to a gene: 1.

V gene TRBV6-6 combines with J gene TRBJ2-7; 7 nucleotides line up with TRBD2. Germline loops: CDR1 MNHNY, CDR2 SVGAGI (reference sequence). The CDR3 is 14 residues long. Trimming cost V 2 bases and J 4 bases; bases outside gene matches: 5. In DNA, the CDR3 is TGTGCCAGCAGTTACCTCGCCGGGGGGTACGAGCAGTACTTC. Amino acid sequence: CASSYLAGGYEQYF.

V gene TRBV29-1 combines with J gene TRBJ1-1, with D hard to call. This CDR3 is built from 12 residues. The V end was cut by 8 bases, the J end by 4 bases, with 14 bases between. Germline V gene sequence: CDR1 SQVTM, CDR2 ANQGSEA. Here the CDR3 reads CSLRFAGTEAFF. The CDR3 nucleotides read TGCAGCCTCCGTTTCGCGGGCACTGAAGCTTTCTTT.

The chain joins TRBV7-2 to TRBJ2-1, with D perhaps TRBD2 (6 bases). CDR3 length equals 15 residues. The germline V gene has CDR1 SGHTA and CDR2 FQGNSA. The ends were cut back, 4 bases at V and 4 bases at J, with 14 bases in the middle. In nucleotides, the CDR3 is TGTGCCAGCAGCTCCCACCGGGACTCATACAATGAGCAGTTCTTC. Translation gives CASSSHRDSYNEQFF.

The chain uses TRBV6-5 and TRBJ1-6, with D uncertain. The V end was cut by 4 bases, the J end by 6 bases, with 16 bases between. This CDR3 has 16 residues. Looked up from germline, CDR1 is MNHEY and CDR2 is SVGAGI. As DNA, the CDR3 is TGTGCCAGCAGTTTTCGGGCCCGGGCGCTTAATTCACCCCTCCACTTT. Translation: CASSFRARALNSPLHF.

Here the CDR3 DNA reads TGCAGCGTGGGTCAGGGGGGAGAGACCCAGTACTTC. Residues: CSVGQGGETQYF. The rearrangement uses TRBV29-1 and TRBJ2-5; D is possibly TRBD1 (7 bases). Trimming removed 6 bases from V and 4 bases from J, with 12 bases in between. CDR3 length: 12 amino acids. Looked up from germline, CDR1 is SQVTM and CDR2 is ANQGSEA.

This chain links TRBV28 with TRBJ2-1, with D possibly matching TRBD2 (6 bases). The CDR3 runs 15 residues. Germline V gene sequence: CDR1 MDHEN, CDR2 SYDVKM. V was clipped by 3 bases and J by 3 bases, with 12 bases between them. CDR3 sequence (DNA): TGTGCCAGCAGTTTGGGCGGGACGCTCTACAATGAGCAGTTCTTC. It translates to CASSLGGTLYNEQFF.